This T cell receptor beta chain was profiled in a study of lung T cells in sarcoidosis with Löfgren's syndrome. Findings and limits, study-wide: Multiple Löfgren's syndrome patients reportedly shared TRAV12-1 and TRBV2 CDR3 motifs. TRAV12-1 and TRBV2 were reportedly most expanded in Löfgren's patients. TRAV12-1 preferentially paired with TRBV2, with homologous CDR3s. These T cells were suggested, not shown, to recognize a putative antigen.

V was cut by 5 bases and J by 5 bases, with 11 bases left in between. This CDR3 is built from 13 residues. Germline V gene lookup returns CDR1 SGHTA and CDR2 FQGNSA. TCRdb independently ran MiXCR on the reads; one entry per CDR3 protein. This sample has 8,500 to 9,500 distinct CDR3 sequences, with about 21% found just once. There are a few counts of this clonotype. Its antigen is not known. The chain couples TRBV7-2 to TRBJ2-3, with D perhaps TRBD2 (5 bases). The source material was CD4+ T cells from bronchoalveolar lavage fluid. This receptor was obtained from a human donor with sarcoidosis (Löfgren's syndrome or another form), or a control subject (not recorded which). The CDR3 nucleotides read TGTGCCAGCAGCCGGCGGGTTATAGATACGCAGTATTTT. The encoded protein is CASSRRVIDTQYF.